This T cell receptor (beta chain) stems from a study of blood T cell repertoires in COVID-19. Background on the study: Donors in the United States, Italy and Spain gave samples during acute or convalescent COVID-19.

There are 17 residues in the CDR3. Per the germline V gene, CDR1 is SGHRS and CDR2 is YFSETQ. J lost 1 base, V lost 4 bases, and 10 bases had no gene match. Libraries were prepared by immunoSEQ multiplex PCR; TCRdb keeps only in-frame clonotypes and omits some of them. The sample shows 130,000 to 150,000 clones, roughly four fifths of them seen only once. The clonotype originates from a human donor with acute or convalescent COVID-19. The donor label of this sample is uncertain. Sequenced: peripheral blood. V usage is TRBV5-1 and J usage is TRBJ1-1; TRBD1 agrees at 10 bases. The CDR3 DNA sequence: TGCGCCAGCAGCCTGACCCGACAGGGGGCTGGGAACACTGAAGCTTTCTTT. Its protein product is CASSLTRQGAGNTEAFF. Drawing the rest from reference TRBV5-1 and TRBJ1-1, the complete variable domain is KAGVTQTPRYLIKTRGQQVTLSCSPISGHRSVSWYQQTPGQGLQFLFEYFSETQRNKGNFPGRFSGRQFSNSRSEMNVSTLELGDSALYLCASSLTRQGAGNTEAFFGQGTRLTVV.